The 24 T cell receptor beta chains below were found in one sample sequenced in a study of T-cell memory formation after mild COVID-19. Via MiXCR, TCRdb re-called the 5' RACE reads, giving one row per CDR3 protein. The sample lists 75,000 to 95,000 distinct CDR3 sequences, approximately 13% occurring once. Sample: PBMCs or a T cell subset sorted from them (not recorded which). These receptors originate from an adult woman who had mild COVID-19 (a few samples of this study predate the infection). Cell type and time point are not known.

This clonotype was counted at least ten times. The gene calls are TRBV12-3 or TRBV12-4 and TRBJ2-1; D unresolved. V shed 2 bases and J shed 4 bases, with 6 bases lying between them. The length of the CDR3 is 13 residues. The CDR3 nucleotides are TGTGCCAGCAGTTTACGAGTGTACAATGAGCAGTTCTTC. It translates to CASSLRVYNEQFF.

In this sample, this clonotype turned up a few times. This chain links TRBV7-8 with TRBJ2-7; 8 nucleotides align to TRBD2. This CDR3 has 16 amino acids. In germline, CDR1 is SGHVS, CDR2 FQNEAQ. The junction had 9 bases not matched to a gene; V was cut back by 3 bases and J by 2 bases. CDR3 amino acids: CASSFQSLAETYEQYF. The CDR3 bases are TGTGCCAGCAGCTTTCAGTCACTAGCGGAGACCTACGAGCAGTACTTC.

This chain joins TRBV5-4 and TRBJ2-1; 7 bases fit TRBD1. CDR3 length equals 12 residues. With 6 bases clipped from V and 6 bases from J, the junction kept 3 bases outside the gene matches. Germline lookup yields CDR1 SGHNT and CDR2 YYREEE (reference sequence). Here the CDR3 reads CASKGASNEQFF. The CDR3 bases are TGTGCCAGCAAGGGGGCCTCCAATGAGCAGTTCTTC.

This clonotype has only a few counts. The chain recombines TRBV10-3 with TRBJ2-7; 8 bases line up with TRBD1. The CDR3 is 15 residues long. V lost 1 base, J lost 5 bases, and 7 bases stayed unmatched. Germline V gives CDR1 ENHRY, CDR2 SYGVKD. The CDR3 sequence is CAISELGQGGDEQYF. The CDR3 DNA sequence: TGTGCCATCAGTGAGTTAGGACAGGGAGGAGACGAGCAGTACTTC.

The CDR3 region is CASSPREGTGINVLTF. The CDR3 nucleotides are TGTGCCAGCAGCCCGAGAGAAGGGACAGGGATCAACGTCCTGACTTTC. The V gene is TRBV7-9, the J gene TRBJ2-6, with 9 bases identical to TRBD1. The CDR3 runs to 16 residues. After removal of 5 bases from V and 9 bases from J, the junction contained 11 bases not matched to a gene. The V gene's germline CDR1 is SEHNR and CDR2 FQNEAQ (reference sequence).

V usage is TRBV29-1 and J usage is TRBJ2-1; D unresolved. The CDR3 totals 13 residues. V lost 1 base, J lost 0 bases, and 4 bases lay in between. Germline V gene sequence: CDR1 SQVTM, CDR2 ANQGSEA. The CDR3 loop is CSVEGSSYNEQFF. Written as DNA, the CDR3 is TGCAGCGTTGAAGGAAGCTCCTACAATGAGCAGTTCTTC.

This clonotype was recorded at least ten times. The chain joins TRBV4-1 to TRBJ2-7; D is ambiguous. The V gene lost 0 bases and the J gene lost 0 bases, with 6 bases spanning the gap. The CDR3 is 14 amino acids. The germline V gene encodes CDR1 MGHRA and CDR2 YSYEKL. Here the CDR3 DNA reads TGCGCCAGCAGCCAAGATAACTTCTCCTACGAGCAGTACTTC. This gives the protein CASSQDNFSYEQYF.

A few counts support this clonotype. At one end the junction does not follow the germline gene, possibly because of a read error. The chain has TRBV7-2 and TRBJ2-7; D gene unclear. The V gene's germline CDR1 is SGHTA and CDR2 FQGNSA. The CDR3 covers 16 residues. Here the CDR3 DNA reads TGTGCCAGCAGTTTAGGATACGATGGGGTAGCCTACGAGCAGTACTTC. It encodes CASSLGYDGVAYEQYF. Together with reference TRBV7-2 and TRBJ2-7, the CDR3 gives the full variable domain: GAGVSQSPSNKVTEKGKDVELRCDPISGHTALYWYRQSLGQGLEFLIYFQGNSAPDKSGLPSDRFSAERTGGSVSTLTIQRTQQEDSAVYLCASSLGYDGVAYEQYFGPGTRLTVT.

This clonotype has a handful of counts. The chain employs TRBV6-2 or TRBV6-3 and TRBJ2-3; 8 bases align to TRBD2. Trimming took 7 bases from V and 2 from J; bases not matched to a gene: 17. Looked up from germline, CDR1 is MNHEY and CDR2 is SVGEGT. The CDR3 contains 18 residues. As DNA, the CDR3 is TGTGCCAGCAACGCGAGAACGGGAACTAGCGGACACACAGATACGCAGTATTTT. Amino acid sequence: CASNARTGTSGHTDTQYF.

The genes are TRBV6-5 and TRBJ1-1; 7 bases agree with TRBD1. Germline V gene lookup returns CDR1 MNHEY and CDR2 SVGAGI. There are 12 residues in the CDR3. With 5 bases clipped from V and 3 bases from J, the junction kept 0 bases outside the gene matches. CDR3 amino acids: CASSTGDTEAFF. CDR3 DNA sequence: TGTGCCAGCAGTACAGGGGACACTGAAGCTTTCTTT.

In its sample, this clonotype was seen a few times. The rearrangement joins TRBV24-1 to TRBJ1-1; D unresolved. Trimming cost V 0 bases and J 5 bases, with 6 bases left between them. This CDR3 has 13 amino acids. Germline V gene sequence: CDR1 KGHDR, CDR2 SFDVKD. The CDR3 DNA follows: TGTGCCACCAGTGATTTGTCGGGAACTGAAGCTTTCTTT. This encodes CATSDLSGTEAFF.

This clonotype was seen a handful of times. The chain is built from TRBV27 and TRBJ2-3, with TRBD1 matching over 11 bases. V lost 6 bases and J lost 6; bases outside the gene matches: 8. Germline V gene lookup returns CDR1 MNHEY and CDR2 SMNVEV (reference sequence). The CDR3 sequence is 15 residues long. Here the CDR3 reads CASSPRTGGSDTQYF. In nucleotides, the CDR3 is TGTGCCAGCAGCCCCCGGACAGGGGGCAGCGATACGCAGTATTTT.

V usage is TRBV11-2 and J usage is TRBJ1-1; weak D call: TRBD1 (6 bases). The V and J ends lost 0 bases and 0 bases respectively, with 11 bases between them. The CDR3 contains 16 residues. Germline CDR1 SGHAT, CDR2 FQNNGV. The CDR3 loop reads CASSLELQGLNTEAFF. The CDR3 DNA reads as TGTGCCAGCAGCTTAGAGTTGCAGGGGTTGAACACTGAAGCTTTCTTT. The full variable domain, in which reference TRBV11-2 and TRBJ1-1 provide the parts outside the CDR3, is EAGVAQSPRYKIIEKRQSVAFWCNPISGHATLYWYQQILGQGPKLLIQFQNNGVVDDSQLPKDRFSAERLKGVDSTLKIQPAKLEDSAVYLCASSLELQGLNTEAFFGQGTRLTVV.

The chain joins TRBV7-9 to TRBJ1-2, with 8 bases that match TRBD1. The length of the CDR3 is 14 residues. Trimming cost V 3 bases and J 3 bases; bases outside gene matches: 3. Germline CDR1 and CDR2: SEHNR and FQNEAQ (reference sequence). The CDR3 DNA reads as TGTGCCAGCAGCTTGACAGGGGTTTACTATGGCTACACCTTC. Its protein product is CASSLTGVYYGYTF.

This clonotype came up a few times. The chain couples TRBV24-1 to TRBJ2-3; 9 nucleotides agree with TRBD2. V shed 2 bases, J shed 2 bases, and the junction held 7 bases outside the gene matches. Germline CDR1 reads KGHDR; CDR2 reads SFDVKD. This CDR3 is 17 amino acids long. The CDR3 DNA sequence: TGTGCCACCAGTGATTATGGGACTAGCCGACTCACAGATACGCAGTATTTT. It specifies CATSDYGTSRLTDTQYF.

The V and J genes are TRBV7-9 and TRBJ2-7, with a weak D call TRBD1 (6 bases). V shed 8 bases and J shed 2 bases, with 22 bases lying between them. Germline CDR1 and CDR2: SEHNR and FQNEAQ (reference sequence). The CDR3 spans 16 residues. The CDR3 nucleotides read TGTGCCAGCCGATTCGTGGAACAGGGAAAGGCCTACGAGCAGTACTTC. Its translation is CASRFVEQGKAYEQYF.

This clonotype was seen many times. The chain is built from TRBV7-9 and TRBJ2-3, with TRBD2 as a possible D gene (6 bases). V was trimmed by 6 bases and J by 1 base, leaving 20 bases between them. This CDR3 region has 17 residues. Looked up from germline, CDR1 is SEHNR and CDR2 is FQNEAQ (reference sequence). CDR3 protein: CASRDSGPALGTDTQYF. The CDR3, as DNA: TGTGCCAGCAGAGACAGCGGGCCCGCCTTGGGCACAGATACGCAGTATTTT.

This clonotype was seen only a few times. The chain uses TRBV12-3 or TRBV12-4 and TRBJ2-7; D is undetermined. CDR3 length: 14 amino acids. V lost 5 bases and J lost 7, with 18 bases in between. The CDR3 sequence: CASSLYPADMEQYF. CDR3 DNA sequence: TGTGCCAGCAGTCTCTACCCAGCCGACATGGAGCAGTACTTC.

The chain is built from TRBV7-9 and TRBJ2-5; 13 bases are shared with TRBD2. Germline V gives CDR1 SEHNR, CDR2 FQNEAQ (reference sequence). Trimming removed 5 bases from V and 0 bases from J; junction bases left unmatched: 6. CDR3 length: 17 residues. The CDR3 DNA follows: TGTGCCAGCAGCCCCGGACTAGCGGGAGCGTACCAAGAGACCCAGTACTTC. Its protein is CASSPGLAGAYQETQYF. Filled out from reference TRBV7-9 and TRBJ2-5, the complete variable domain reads DTGVSQNPRHKITKRGQNVTFRCDPISEHNRLYWYRQTLGQGPEFLTYFQNEAQLEKSRLLSDRFSAERPKGSFSTLEIQRTEQGDSAMYLCASSPGLAGAYQETQYFGPGTRLLVL.

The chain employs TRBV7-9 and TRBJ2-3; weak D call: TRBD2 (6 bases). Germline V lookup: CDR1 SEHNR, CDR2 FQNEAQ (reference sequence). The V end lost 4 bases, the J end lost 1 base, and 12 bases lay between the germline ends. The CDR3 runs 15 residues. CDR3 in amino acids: CASSSVRGGTDTQYF. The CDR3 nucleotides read TGTGCCAGCAGCTCAGTGCGGGGAGGCACAGATACGCAGTATTTT.

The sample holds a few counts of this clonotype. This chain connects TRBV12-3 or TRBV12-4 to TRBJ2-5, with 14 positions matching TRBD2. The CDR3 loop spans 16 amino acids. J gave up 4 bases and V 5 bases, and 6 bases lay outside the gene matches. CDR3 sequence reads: CASSPRTSGGLETQYF. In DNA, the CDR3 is TGTGCCAGCAGTCCTCGGACTAGCGGGGGGCTAGAGACCCAGTACTTC.

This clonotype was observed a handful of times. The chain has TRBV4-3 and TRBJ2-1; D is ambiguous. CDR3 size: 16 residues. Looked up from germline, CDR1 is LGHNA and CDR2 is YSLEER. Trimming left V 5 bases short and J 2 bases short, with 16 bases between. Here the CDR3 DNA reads TGCGCCAGCAGCACAACAAGGGAAACGGCCTACAATGAGCAGTTCTTC. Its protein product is CASSTTRETAYNEQFF.

The CDR3 sequence is CAISESGLEGYEQYF. CDR3 nucleotide sequence: TGTGCCATCAGTGAGTCGGGACTGGAGGGCTACGAGCAGTACTTC. This rearrangement joins TRBV10-3 to TRBJ2-7, with a tentative D call TRBD2 (6 bases). This CDR3 is 15 amino acids long. Germline V gene lookup returns CDR1 ENHRY and CDR2 SYGVKD. V lost 0 bases and J 3 bases, leaving 12 bases between the germline ends.

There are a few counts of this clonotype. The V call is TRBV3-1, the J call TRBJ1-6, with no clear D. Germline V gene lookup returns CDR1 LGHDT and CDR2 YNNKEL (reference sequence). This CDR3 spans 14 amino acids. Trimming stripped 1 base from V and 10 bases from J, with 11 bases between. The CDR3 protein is CASSQVSGPSPLHF. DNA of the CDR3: TGTGCCAGCAGCCAAGTTTCTGGACCCTCACCCCTCCACTTT. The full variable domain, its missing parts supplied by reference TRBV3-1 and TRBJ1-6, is DTAVSQTPKYLVTQMGNDKSIKCEQNLGHDTMYWYKQDSKKFLKIMFSYNNKELIINETVPNRFSPKSPDKAHLNLHINSLELGDSAVYFCASSQVSGPSPLHFGNGTRLTVT.